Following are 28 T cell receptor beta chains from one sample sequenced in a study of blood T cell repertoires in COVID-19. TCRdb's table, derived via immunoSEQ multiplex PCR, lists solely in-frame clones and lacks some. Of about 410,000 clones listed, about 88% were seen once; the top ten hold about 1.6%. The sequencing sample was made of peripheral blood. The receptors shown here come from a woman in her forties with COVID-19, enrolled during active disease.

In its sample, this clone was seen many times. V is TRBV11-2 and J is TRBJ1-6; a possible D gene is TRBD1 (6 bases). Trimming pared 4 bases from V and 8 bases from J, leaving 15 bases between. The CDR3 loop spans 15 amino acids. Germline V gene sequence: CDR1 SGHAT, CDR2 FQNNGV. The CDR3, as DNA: TGTGCCAGCAGCTCTACAGGGAATGTGGATTCACCCCTCCACTTT. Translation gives CASSSTGNVDSPLHF. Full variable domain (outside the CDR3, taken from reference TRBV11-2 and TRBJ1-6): EAGVAQSPRYKIIEKRQSVAFWCNPISGHATLYWYQQILGQGPKLLIQFQNNGVVDDSQLPKDRFSAERLKGVDSTLKIQPAKLEDSAVYLCASSSTGNVDSPLHFGNGTRLTVT.

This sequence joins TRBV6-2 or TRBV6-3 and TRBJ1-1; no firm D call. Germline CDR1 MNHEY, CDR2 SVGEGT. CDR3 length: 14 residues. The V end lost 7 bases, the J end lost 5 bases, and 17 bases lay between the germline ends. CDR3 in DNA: TGTGCCAGCACCCCGCAGCCCCCGGGGACTGAAGCTTTCTTT. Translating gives CASTPQPPGTEAFF.

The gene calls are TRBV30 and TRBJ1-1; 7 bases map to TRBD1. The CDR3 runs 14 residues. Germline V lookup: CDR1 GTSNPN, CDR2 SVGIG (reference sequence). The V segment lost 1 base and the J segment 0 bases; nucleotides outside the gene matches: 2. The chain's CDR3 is CAWSAGQMNTEAFF. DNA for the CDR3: TGTGCCTGGAGTGCGGGACAGATGAACACTGAAGCTTTCTTT.

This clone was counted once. The CDR3 nucleotides are TGTGCCAGCCAGGGGCAGCTCAATCAGCCCCAGCATTTT. This codes for CASQGQLNQPQHF. The chain combines TRBV19 with TRBJ1-5; possible D gene TRBD1, 6 bases. There are 13 residues in the CDR3. The V and J ends lost 9 bases and 3 bases respectively, with 12 bases between them. CDR1 is LNHDA and CDR2 is SQIVND in the germline V gene (reference sequence).

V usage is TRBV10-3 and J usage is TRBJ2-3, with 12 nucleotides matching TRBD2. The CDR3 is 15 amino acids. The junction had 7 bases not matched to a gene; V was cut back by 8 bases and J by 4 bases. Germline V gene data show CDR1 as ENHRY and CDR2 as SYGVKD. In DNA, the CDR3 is TGTGCCATCTTACGTACTAGCGGGAGGCCAGATACGCAGTATTTT. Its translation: CAILRTSGRPDTQYF.

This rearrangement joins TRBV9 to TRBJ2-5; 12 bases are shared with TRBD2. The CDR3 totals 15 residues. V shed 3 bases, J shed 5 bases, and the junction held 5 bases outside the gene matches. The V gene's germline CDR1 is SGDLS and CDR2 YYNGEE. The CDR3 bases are TGTGCCAGCAGCGCTAGCGGGAGGGATCTGGAGACCCAGTACTTC. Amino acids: CASSASGRDLETQYF. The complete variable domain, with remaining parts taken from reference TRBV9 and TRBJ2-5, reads DSGVTQTPKHLITATGQRVTLRCSPRSGDLSVYWYQQSLDQGLQFLIQYYNGEERAKGNILERFSAQQFPDLHSELNLSSLELGDSALYFCASSASGRDLETQYFGPGTRLLVL.

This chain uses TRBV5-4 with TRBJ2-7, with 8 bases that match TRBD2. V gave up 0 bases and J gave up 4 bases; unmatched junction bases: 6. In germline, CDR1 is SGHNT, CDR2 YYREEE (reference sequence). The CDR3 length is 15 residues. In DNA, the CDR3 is TGTGCCAGCAGCTTGGGGGTAGCGGGGACGTACGAGCAGTACTTC. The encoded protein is CASSLGVAGTYEQYF.

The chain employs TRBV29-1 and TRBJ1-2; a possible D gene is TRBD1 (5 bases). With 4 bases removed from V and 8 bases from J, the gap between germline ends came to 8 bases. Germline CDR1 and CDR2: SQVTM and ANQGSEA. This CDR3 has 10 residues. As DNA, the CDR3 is TGCAGCGTTGCTAGGGGAGGCTACACCTTC. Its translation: CSVARGGYTF. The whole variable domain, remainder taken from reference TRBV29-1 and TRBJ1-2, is SAVISQKPSRDICQRGTSLTIQCQVDSQVTMMFWYRQQPGQSLTLIATANQGSEATYESGFVIDKFPISRPNLTFSTLTVSNMSPEDSSIYLCSVARGGYTFGSGTRLTVV.

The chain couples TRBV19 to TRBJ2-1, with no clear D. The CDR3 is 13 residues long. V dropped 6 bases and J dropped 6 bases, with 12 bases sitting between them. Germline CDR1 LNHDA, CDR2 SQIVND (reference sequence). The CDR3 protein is CASSTEALNEQFF. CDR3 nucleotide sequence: TGTGCCAGTAGCACTGAGGCCCTCAATGAGCAGTTCTTC.

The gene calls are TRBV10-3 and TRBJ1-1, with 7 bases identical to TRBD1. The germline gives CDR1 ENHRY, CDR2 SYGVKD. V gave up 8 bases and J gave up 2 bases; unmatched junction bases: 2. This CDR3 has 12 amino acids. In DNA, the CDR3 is TGTGCCATCGGGACAGTCAACACTGAAGCTTTCTTT. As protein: CAIGTVNTEAFF.

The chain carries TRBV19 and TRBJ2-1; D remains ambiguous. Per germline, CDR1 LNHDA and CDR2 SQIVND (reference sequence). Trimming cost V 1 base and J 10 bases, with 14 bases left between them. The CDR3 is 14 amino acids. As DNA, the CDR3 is TGTGCCAGTAGTATAGCCCCGGTGGTTGTCGAGCAGTTCTTC. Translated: CASSIAPVVVEQFF.

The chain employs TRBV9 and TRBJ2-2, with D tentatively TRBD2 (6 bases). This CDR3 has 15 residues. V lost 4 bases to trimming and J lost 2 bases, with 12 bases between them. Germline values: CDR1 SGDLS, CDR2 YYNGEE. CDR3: CASSPGTANTGELFF. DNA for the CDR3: TGTGCCAGCAGCCCAGGGACTGCCAACACCGGGGAGCTGTTTTTT.

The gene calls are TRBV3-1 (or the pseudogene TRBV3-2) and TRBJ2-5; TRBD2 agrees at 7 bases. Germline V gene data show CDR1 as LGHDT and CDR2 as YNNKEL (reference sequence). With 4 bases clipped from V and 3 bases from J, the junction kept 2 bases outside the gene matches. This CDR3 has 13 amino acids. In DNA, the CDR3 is TGTGCCAGCAGCCTTCTAGCGGAAGAGACCCAGTACTTC. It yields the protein CASSLLAEETQYF.

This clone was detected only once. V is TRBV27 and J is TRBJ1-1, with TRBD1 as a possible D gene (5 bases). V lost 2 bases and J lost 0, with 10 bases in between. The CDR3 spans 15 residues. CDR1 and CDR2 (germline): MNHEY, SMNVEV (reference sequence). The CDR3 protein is CASSLVREVNTEAFF. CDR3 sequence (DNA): TGTGCCAGCAGTTTAGTCAGGGAGGTGAACACTGAAGCTTTCTTT.

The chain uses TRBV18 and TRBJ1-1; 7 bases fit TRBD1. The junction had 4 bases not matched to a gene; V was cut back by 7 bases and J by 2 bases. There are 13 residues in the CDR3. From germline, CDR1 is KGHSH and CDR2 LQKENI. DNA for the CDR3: TGTGCCAGCTGCCGGGACAGAAACACTGAAGCTTTCTTT. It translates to CASCRDRNTEAFF.

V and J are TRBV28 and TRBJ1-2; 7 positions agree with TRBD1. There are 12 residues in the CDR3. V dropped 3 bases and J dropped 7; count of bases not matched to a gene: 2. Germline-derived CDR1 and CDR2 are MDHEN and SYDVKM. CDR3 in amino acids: CASSFRGTGYTF. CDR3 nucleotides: TGTGCCAGCAGTTTCAGGGGGACTGGCTACACCTTC.

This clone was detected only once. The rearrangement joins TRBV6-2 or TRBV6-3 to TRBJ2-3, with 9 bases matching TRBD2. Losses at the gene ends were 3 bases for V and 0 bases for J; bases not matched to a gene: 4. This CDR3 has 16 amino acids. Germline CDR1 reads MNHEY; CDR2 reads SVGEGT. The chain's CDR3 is CASSYRGGVSTDTQYF. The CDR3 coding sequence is TGTGCCAGCAGTTATCGCGGGGGGGTCAGCACAGATACGCAGTATTTT.

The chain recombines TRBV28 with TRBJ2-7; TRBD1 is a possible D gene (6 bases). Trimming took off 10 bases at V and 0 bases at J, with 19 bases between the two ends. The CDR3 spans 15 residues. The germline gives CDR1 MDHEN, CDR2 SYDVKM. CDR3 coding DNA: TGTGCCACCTTGGGACACGACGTTAGCTCCTACGAGCAGTACTTC. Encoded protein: CATLGHDVSSYEQYF.

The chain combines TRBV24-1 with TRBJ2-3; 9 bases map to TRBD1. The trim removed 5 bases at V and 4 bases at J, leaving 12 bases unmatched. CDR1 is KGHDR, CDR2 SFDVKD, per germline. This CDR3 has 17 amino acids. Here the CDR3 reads CATSGTEPGQGPDTQYF. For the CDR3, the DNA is TGTGCCACCAGTGGAACCGAACCGGGACAGGGTCCAGATACGCAGTATTTT.

Here the CDR3 DNA reads TGCGCCAGCAGCTTGGGACCTGGCGCGGACACCATATATTTT. Translated: CASSLGPGADTIYF. V usage is TRBV5-1 and J usage is TRBJ1-3; D unclear. V lost 0 bases, J lost 8 bases, and 12 bases lay in between. This CDR3 comprises 14 residues. CDR1 is SGHRS, CDR2 YFSETQ, per germline.

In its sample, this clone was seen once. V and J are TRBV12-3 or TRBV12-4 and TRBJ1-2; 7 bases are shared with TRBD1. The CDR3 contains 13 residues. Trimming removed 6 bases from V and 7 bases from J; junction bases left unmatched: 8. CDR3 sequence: CASSGTAEGGYTF. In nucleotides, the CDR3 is TGTGCCAGCAGCGGGACAGCCGAGGGTGGCTACACCTTC.

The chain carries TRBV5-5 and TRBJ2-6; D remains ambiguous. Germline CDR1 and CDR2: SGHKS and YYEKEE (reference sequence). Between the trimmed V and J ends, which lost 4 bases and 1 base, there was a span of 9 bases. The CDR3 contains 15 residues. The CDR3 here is CASSPSGSGANVLTF. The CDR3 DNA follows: TGTGCCAGCAGCCCCTCAGGATCTGGGGCCAACGTCCTGACTTTC.

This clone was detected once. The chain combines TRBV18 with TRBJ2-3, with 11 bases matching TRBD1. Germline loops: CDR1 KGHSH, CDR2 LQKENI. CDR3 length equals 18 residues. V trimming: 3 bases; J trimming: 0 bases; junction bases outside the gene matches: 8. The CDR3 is CASSPGQGVAESTDTQYF. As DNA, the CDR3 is TGTGCCAGCTCACCGGGACAGGGGGTTGCTGAAAGCACAGATACGCAGTATTTT.

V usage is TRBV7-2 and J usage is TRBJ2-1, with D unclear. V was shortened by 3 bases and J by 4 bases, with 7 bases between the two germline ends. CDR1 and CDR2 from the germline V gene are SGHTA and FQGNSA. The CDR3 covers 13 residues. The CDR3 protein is CASSFGRYNEQFF. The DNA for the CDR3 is TGTGCCAGCAGCTTCGGCAGGTACAATGAGCAGTTCTTC.

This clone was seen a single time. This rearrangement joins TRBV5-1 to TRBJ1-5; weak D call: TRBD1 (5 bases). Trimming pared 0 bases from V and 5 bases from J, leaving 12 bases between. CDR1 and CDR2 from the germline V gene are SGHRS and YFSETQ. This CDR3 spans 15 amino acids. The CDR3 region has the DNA TGCGCCAGCAGCTTGGAACCATCGGGGGATCAGCCCCAGCATTTT. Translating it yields CASSLEPSGDQPQHF.

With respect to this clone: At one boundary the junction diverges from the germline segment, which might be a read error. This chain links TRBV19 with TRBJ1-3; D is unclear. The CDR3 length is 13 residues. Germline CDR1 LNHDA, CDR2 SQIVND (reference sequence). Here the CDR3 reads CASSIVASRGLNF. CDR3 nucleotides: TGTGCCAGTAGTATTGTTGCGTCCCGCGGATTGAATTTT.

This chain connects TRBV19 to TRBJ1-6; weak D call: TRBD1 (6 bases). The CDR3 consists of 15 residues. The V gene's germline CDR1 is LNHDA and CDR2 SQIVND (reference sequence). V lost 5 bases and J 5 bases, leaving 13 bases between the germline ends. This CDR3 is CASSVTGTNNSPLHF. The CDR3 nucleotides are TGTGCCAGTAGTGTCACCGGGACAAATAATTCACCCCTCCACTTT.

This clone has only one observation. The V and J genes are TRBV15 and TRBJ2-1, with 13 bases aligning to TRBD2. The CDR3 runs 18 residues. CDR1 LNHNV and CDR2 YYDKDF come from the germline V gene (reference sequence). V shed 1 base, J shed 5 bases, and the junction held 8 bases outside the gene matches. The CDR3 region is CATSRAHELAGGNNEQFF. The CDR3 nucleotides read TGTGCCACCAGCAGAGCCCACGAACTAGCGGGGGGGAACAATGAGCAGTTCTTC.